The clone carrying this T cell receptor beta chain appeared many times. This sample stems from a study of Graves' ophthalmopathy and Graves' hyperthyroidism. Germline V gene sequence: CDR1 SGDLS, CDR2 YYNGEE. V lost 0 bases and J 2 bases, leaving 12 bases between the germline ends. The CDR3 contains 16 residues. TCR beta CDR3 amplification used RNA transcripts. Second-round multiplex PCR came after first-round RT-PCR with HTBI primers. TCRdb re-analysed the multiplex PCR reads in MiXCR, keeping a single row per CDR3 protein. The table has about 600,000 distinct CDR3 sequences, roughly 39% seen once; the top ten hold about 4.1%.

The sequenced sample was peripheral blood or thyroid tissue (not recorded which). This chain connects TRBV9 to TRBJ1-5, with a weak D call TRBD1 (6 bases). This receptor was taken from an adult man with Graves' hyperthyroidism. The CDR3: CASSVAKGGGNQPQHF. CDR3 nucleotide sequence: TGTGCCAGCAGCGTAGCTAAGGGGGGCGGCAATCAGCCCCAGCATTTT.